The rows below give T cell receptor beta chains drawn from one sample of a study of T cells in localized non-small cell lung cancer. The table came from immunoSEQ multiplex PCR; TCRdb's copy has only in-frame clones and leaves some out. The sample records tens of thousands of clones, roughly 89% being singletons. Sample: peripheral blood, taken before any cancer treatment. Source of these receptors: a male donor older than 55 with stage III squamous cell lung carcinoma. The CDR3 runs from the conserved cysteine through the conserved F or W. D genes are given only for firm matches. The listing skips clone size in some rows; elsewhere it reads once, few, many or a size class.

J,size,length,V,D,CDR3,DNA
TRBJ1-4,-,16,TRBV19,TRBD1,CATDRGRNYEPGKLFF,TGTGCCACCGACAGGGGGCGCAATTATGAGCCGGGGAAACTGTTTTTT
TRBJ1-2,-,17,TRBV18,TRBD1,CASSPRQGRLANYGYTF,TGTGCCAGCTCACCTAGACAGGGGCGTCTAGCTAACTATGGCTACACCTTC
TRBJ2-1,once,17,TRBV15,TRBD2,CATSRDKGLAGGNEQFF,TGTGCCACCAGCAGAGATAAGGGGCTAGCGGGAGGCAATGAGCAGTTCTTC
TRBJ2-7,-,16,TRBV5-4,TRBD1,CASSLAGTGVQNEQYF,TGTGCCAGCAGCTTGGCCGGGACAGGGGTTCAGAACGAGCAGTACTTC
TRBJ2-1,-,13,TRBV5-1,-,CASSLAPYNEQFF,TGCGCCAGCAGCTTGGCCCCGTACAATGAGCAGTTCTTC
TRBJ2-2,-,14,TRBV9,-,CASSVGPEPGELFF,TGTGCCAGCAGCGTAGGACCTGAGCCCGGGGAGCTGTTTTTT
TRBJ2-2,-,14,TRBV29-1,TRBD1,CSVEGTGFIGELFF,TGCAGCGTTGAAGGGACAGGCTTTATCGGGGAGCTGTTTTTT
TRBJ1-4,-,13,TRBV29-1,TRBD1,CSVSQGAGEKLFF,TGCAGCGTTTCGCAGGGGGCTGGTGAAAAACTGTTTTTT
TRBJ2-7,-,14,TRBV9,-,CASSPLTGTYEQYF,TGTGCCAGCAGTCCTCTGACAGGGACTTACGAGCAGTACTTC
TRBJ1-2,-,18,TRBV29-1,TRBD1,CSVETTGGLIRANYGYTF,TGCAGCGTTGAAACTACAGGGGGCTTAATTCGAGCTAACTATGGCTACACCTTC
TRBJ2-7,few,14,TRBV18,TRBD2,CASQNGREGYEQYF,TGTGCCAGCCAAAACGGGCGGGAGGGATACGAGCAGTACTTC
TRBJ2-2,few,13,TRBV14,-,CASSLGSPGELFF,TGTGCCAGCAGCTTGGGTTCCCCCGGGGAGCTGTTTTTT
TRBJ2-2,-,16,TRBV5-5,TRBD2,CASSSSSGGATGELFF,TGTGCCAGCAGCTCCTCTAGCGGGGGGGCCACCGGGGAGCTGTTTTTT
TRBJ1-1,-,14,TRBV9,-,CASSVGGLGTEAFF,TGTGCCAGCAGCGTTGGGGGGCTAGGCACTGAAGCTTTCTTT
TRBJ2-3,-,15,TRBV5-6,TRBD2,CASSYGLAGTDTQYF,TGTGCCAGCAGCTACGGACTAGCTGGCACAGATACGCAGTATTTT
TRBJ2-1,-,15,TRBV5-1,TRBD2,CASSLAGTSYNEQFF,TGCGCCAGCAGCTTGGCCGGGACTAGTTACAATGAGCAGTTCTTC
TRBJ1-6,-,17,TRBV4-3,-,CASSKARGPTNNSPLHF,TGCGCCAGCTCAAAGGCAAGGGGCCCTACGAACAATTCACCCCTCCACTTT
TRBJ1-3,-,12,TRBV10-3,-,CAISEFEDTIYF,TGTGCCATCAGTGAATTTGAGGACACCATATATTTT
TRBJ2-1,-,15,TRBV5-4,TRBD2,CASSSAGATYNEQFF,TGTGCCAGCAGCTCAGCGGGAGCAACCTACAATGAGCAGTTCTTC
TRBJ2-5,-,13,TRBV30,-,CAWSVGEKETQYF,TGTGCCTGGAGTGTGGGTGAGAAGGAGACCCAGTACTTC
TRBJ1-2,-,11,TRBV20-1,-,CSAEGNYGYTF,TGCAGTGCCGAGGGGAACTATGGCTACACCTTC
TRBJ1-2,-,15,TRBV27,TRBD1,CASSSGTGWSYGYTF,TGTGCCAGCAGTTCCGGGACAGGGTGGTCCTATGGCTACACCTTC
TRBJ1-1,-,11,TRBV28,-,CASSRRDEAFF,TGTGCCAGCAGCAGACGGGATGAAGCTTTCTTT
TRBJ2-7,-,13,TRBV30,-,CAWTHRSGYEQYF,TGTGCCTGGACCCATCGTTCTGGATACGAGCAGTACTTC
TRBJ2-1,-,15,TRBV5-1,-,CASSLTSFSYNGQFF,TGCGCCAGCAGCTTGACTAGCTTCTCCTACAATGGGCAGTTCTTC
TRBJ2-1,-,15,TRBV5-1,TRBD1,CASSPPRGSYNEQFF,TGCGCCAGCAGCCCGCCCAGGGGGTCGTACAATGAGCAGTTCTTC
TRBJ2-3,-,12,TRBV30,-,CAWSPMTDTQYF,TGTGCCTGGAGTCCTATGACAGATACGCAGTATTTT
TRBJ2-2,few,16,TRBV7-2,TRBD1,CASSATQGKHTGELFF,TGTGCCAGCAGCGCCACACAGGGGAAACACACCGGGGAGCTGTTTTTT
TRBJ1-6,-,17,TRBV9,-,CASSVEPVSSYNSPLHF,TGTGCCAGCAGCGTAGAGCCGGTGAGCTCCTATAATTCACCCCTCCACTTT
TRBJ1-1,few,12,TRBV10-3,-,CAISESETEAFF,TGTGCCATCAGTGAGTCTGAGACTGAAGCTTTCTTT
TRBJ2-5,-,12,TRBV2,-,CASTGTQETQYF,TGTGCCAGTACCGGGACCCAAGAGACCCAGTACTTC